The clone carrying this TCR beta chain was counted many times. Its antigen is not identified. TCRdb passed the reads through MiXCR, listing each CDR3 protein once. In the table there are fewer than 350,000 distinct CDR3 sequences, roughly a sixth of which are singletons. The data were taken from a study of T cell repertoires in cytomegalovirus infection. Study-level background: Matching HLA type, along with CMV infection, was indicated by public TCR beta signatures. Notes on the study in general: HLA-C-restricted CMV-specific TCR beta clonotypes were dominant in the ex vivo response. Summed frequency of shared TCR beta families picked out CMV carriers who also had the relevant HLA.

The germline V gene has CDR1 SEHNR and CDR2 FQNEAQ (reference sequence). After removal of 10 bases from V and 0 bases from J, the junction contained 12 bases not matched to a gene. The length of the CDR3 is 16 residues. The receptor was isolated from a human donor in good health (CMV status not recorded). Some clones in this sample may be carry-over from other donors' samples. The V call is TRBV7-9, the J call TRBJ2-5; 9 bases line up with TRBD1. Sequences were obtained from PBMCs. CDR3 in DNA: TGTGCCACCTCGAACTGGGGACAGGGTTACCAAGAGACCCAGTACTTC. This translates into CATSNWGQGYQETQYF.